A selection of T cell receptor beta chains follows, all from one sample in a study of CD8+ T cells in alopecia areata. Libraries were prepared by immunoSEQ multiplex PCR; TCRdb keeps only in-frame clonotypes and omits some of them. The table records over 150,000 clones, over 50% of them present only once. The material was CD4+ T cells sorted from blood, obtained at week 0. These receptors came from a human donor with alopecia areata. CDR3s leave out the opening cysteine and the closing phenylalanine or tryptophan.

>TRBJ2-3|TRBV9
ASSVLEDTQY
>TRBJ2-4|TRBV29-1
SVESGGALRNIQY
>TRBJ2-3|TRBV13
ASSFDPTWSSGGAGDTQY
>TRBJ2-7|TRBV7-2
ASSSDRGAYEQY
>TRBJ2-7|TRBV29-1
SVLLSRMTYEQY
>TRBJ2-3|TRBV14
ASSVGDTQY
>TRBJ2-2|TRBV5-1
ASSPGSPNTGELF
>TRBJ1-3|TRBV29-1
SVDRGGNTIY
>TRBJ2-6|TRBV4-1
ASSLPGLASSGANVLT
>TRBJ1-2|TRBV30
AWSVLDRTGGYT
>TRBJ2-3|TRBV29-1
SVSGVSTDTQY
>TRBJ2-7|TRBV19
ASSIDRGEDEQY
>TRBJ1-6|TRBV30
AWSVRQGRNSPLH
>TRBJ2-5|TRBV29-1
SVENGRDSETQY
>TRBJ2-5|TRBV29-1
SVLDGSETQY
>TRBJ2-5|TRBV4-1
ASSQEHWQGQETQY
>TRBJ1-5|TRBV5-1
ASSPGQNQPQH
>TRBJ2-5|TRBV4-1
ASSQVLDRQETQY
>TRBJ2-5|TRBV11-2
ASSPAFRDSEETQY
>TRBJ1-5|TRBV29-1
SVGGGDQPQH
>TRBJ2-7|TRBV29-1
SVTSHYEQY
>TRBJ1-4|TRBV5-1
ASSFSRSGNEKLF
>TRBJ1-2|TRBV30
AGGTGRIDYGYT
>TRBJ2-2|TRBV7-2
ASSLGGTGNRGELF
>TRBJ1-2|TRBV2
ASRGDLVSYGYT
>TRBJ2-6|TRBV30
ASTGQTTLSGANVLT
>TRBJ1-4|TRBV4-2
ASSQDGVNEKLF
>TRBJ2-5|TRBV29-1
SVKYPPLQETQY
>TRBJ2-7|TRBV18
ASSPRSVTYEQY
>TRBJ1-1|TRBV2
ASSVLSGGNTEAF
>TRBJ1-1|TRBV29-1
SVVKKQGNEAF
>TRBJ2-1|TRBV5-6
ASSLVGLADDNEQF
>TRBJ1-5|TRBV29-1
SVDIGQNQPQH
>TRBJ2-7|TRBV7-8
ASSLTDGEGEQY
>TRBJ1-2|TRBV30
AWSVPRGRGYT
>TRBJ1-1|TRBV30
AWSGGLLTEAF
>TRBJ1-2|TRBV19
ASSTPGGTGGAGYT
>TRBJ2-5|TRBV4-1
ASRPSGTYQETQY
>TRBJ1-2|TRBV4-1
ASSQEARGSGYT
>TRBJ2-2|TRBV5-1
ASSLGPPNTGELF
>TRBJ2-3|TRBV4-1
ASSQAGRTDTQY
>TRBJ2-7|TRBV6-5
ASSEQTAYEQY
>TRBJ2-3|TRBV2
ASSPRQGSTDTQY
>TRBJ1-2|TRBV7-9
ASSLPGDYGYT
>NA|TRBV6-6
ASSSDRVPPYEQY
>TRBJ1-2|TRBV29-1
SVHGGPYGYT
>TRBJ2-7|TRBV29-1
SVGERYEQY
>TRBJ2-5|TRBV27
ASSFSGPGETQY
>TRBJ2-5|TRBV10-3
AISEPRETQY
>TRBJ2-5|TRBV4-1
ASGQVLVVPETQY
>TRBJ2-5|TRBV5-1
ASSLGGQSTQY
>TRBJ2-6|TRBV7-9
ASSPPGSGANVLT
>TRBJ1-6|TRBV27
ASSFGQGAESPLH
>TRBJ2-4|TRBV6-5
ASSTGQKNIQY
>TRBJ2-7|TRBV18
ASSPTGTHYEQY